The TCR beta chain described here comes from a study of beta chain features in type 1 diabetes (dated 2018 in TCRdb). For context, the study as a whole: Mean age, gender distribution, total cell number and subset yield were not different between patients and healthy donors. Whereas all 30 or so donors provided naive and central memory subsets, regulatory and stem cell-like memory subsets were isolated from just 8 patients and about 8 healthy donors. In the study, recently diagnosed type 1 diabetes patients and matched healthy donors were compared on the TCRB repertoires of their sorted circulating CD4+ T cell subsets. A total of around 110,000,000 sorted cells were examined across all samples, and RNA yield correlated strongly with the number of cells per subset.

The entire amount of isolated RNA was reverse transcribed using the High Capacity cDNA Reverse Transcription Kit, so the sequenced TCRB transcripts were expressed ones. Deep immunoSEQ sequencing was performed on naive, central memory and regulatory T cell samples, with an average of roughly 3.6 million total reads per sample. Sorted cells were lysed in RLT buffer and RNA was extracted with DNase-treated RNeasy Micro or Mini kits, depending on cell number. Each cell subset was processed on its own to prevent cross-contamination, while patient and healthy donor samples were processed together. The immunoSEQ multiplex PCR was used to amplify TCRB sequences from cDNA, yielding 87-bp fragments that span the CDR3 region. Sequencing of the amplicons was performed on the Illumina HiSeq platform. The authors' analysis ran thus. Synthetic template baselines were used to correct PCR bias computationally, reads within Hamming distance 2 were collapsed, and singletons that could not be merged were discarded. Reads were aligned against IMGT so that V, D and J genes, CDR3 length and insertions or deletions at six rearrangement sites could be assigned. Within each subset, clonotype counts were normalized to sorted cell number, after which true diversity and Gini coefficients were computed with the tcR R package. The overlap coefficient, calculated on TCRB nucleotide sequences, was used to quantify repertoire sharing. Out-of-frame TCRB sequences from naive cells were analyzed as a proxy for the pre-selection repertoire. TCRdb took over this immuneACCESS table, retaining in-frame rearrangements with V and J assigned. Such tables are incomplete; in checked studies, under half of the missing clones stem from an unresolved V gene, and the remainder is unexplained. V, J and clone size derive from that table, while D and trimming were established from the DNA sequence. For this sample the table gives 620,000 or so clones, of which about 16% were detected only once. The ten largest clones take up approximately 0.093% of the sample.

For this clone: Which antigen it targets is not known. Base qualities are missing; no much larger clone stands one base away.

Study-level results and caveats: At VDJ recombination sites, type 1 diabetes patients had fewer insertions and more deleted nucleotides, which implies abnormalities in thymic rearrangement. HLA sub-analyses involved small numbers of individuals, so any influence of HLA type on TCRB rearrangement remained unresolved. Because cDNA was sequenced instead of genomic DNA, highly expressing activated cells could be over-represented, though the groups showed no difference in activation or CD3 levels. PCR may preferentially amplify shorter templates, but because patient and control samples were amplified and corrected together, any resulting skew would affect both groups equally. Naive, central memory and regulatory TCRB repertoires appeared to be more alike among patients than among healthy donors. A moderate but significant shortening of TCRB CDR3 length was observed in type 1 diabetes patients in all four CD4+ subsets.

From each donor, a single peripheral blood sample of approximately 110 mL on average was drawn into heparinised tubes. Using a panel that included CD45RO, CCR7, CD25, CD127, CD95 and CD27, naive, central memory, regulatory and stem cell-like memory CD4+ T cells were sorted on a BD FACSAria II. All sorted populations exceeded 95% purity. PBMCs were isolated immediately by Lymphoprep density gradient centrifugation and stained directly without culture. Samples were stained and sorted in pairs, with one healthy donor and one patient per experiment, so that batch effects were minimized. The sample comprised naive CD4+ T cells from blood. The cell subset or site label on this specimen signifies: true naive CD4+ T cells. The TCR sequence derives from a man younger than 35 in good health.

The bases are TGTGCCAGCCGATCACCGGGACTAGTTCCAACGCAGTATTTT. Its protein product is CASRSPGLVPTQYF. The rearranged chain carries TRBV7-6 and TRBJ2-3, with TRBD2 matching 8 junction bases. From the cysteine through the phenylalanine, the CDR3 covers 14 amino acids. The read is trimmed to its CDR3 DNA, 42 bases read in frame from base 1. The CDR1 and CDR2 encoded by the germline V gene are SGHVS and FNYEAQ. For this chain, trimming is 8 bases at the V end and 9 bases at the J end, and the number of junction bases without a gene match is 13.